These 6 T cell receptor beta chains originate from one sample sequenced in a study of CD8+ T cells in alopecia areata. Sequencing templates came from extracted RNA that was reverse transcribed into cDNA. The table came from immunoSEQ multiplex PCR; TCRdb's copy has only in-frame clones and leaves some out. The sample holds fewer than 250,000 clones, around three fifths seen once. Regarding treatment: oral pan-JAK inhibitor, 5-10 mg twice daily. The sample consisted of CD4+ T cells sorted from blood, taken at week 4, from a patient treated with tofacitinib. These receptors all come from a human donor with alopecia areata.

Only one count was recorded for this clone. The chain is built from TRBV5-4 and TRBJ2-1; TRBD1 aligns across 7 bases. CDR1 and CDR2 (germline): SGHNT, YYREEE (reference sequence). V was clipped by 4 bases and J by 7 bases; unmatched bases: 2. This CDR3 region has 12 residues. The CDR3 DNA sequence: TGTGCCAGCAGCACAGGGGTGAATGAGCAGTTCTTC. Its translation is CASSTGVNEQFF.

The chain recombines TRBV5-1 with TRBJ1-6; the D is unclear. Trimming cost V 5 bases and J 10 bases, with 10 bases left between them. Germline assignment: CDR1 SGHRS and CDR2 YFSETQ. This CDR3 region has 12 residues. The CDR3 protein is CASRAGGSPLHF. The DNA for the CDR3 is TGCGCCAGCAGGGCGGGCGGATCACCCCTCCACTTT.

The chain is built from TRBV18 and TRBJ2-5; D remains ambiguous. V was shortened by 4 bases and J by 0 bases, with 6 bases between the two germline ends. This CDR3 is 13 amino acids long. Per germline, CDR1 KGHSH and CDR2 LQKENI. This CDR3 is CASSRQDQETQYF. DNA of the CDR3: TGTGCCAGCTCACGACAAGACCAAGAGACCCAGTACTTC.

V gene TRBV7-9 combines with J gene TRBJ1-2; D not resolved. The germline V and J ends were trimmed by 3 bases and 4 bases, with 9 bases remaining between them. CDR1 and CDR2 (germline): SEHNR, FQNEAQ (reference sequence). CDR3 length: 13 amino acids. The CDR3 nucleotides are TGTGCCAGCAGCTTGGACTCCCTCTATGGCTACACCTTC. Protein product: CASSLDSLYGYTF.

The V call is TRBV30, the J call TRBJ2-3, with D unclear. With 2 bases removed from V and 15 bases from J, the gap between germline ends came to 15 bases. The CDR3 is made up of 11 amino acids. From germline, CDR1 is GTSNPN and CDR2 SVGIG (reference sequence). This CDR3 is CAWSPRDKLYF. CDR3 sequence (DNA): TGTGCCTGGAGTCCCCGAGACAAGCTTTATTTT.

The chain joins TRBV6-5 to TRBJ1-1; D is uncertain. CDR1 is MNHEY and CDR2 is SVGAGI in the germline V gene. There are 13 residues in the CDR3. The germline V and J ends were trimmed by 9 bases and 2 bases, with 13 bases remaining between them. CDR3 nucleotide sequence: TGTGCCAGTACGGCAGAATCTAACACTGAAGCTTTCTTT. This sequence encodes CASTAESNTEAFF.